This T cell receptor beta chain was retrieved from a study of Graves' ophthalmopathy and Graves' hyperthyroidism. Looked up from germline, CDR1 is MDHEN and CDR2 is SYDVKM. The CDR3 loop spans 14 amino acids. V dropped 4 bases and J dropped 1 base, with 10 bases sitting between them. RNA transcripts provided the template for amplifying TCR beta CDR3 regions. The first round was an RT-PCR with HTBI primers, and the second round was a multiplex PCR. TCRdb used MiXCR to reprocess the multiplex PCR reads, holding one entry per CDR3 protein. The data show under 800,000 distinct CDR3 sequences, approximately 22% seen once.

The sample comprised peripheral blood. The sequence came from a woman aged 18-30 years with stable Graves' hyperthyroidism. Some clones in this sample may be carry-over from other donors' samples. The chain combines TRBV28 with TRBJ2-5; no clear D gene. The CDR3 sequence is CASSSFGLQETQYF. The CDR3 coding sequence is TGTGCCAGCAGTTCCTTTGGGCTCCAAGAGACCCAGTACTTC.